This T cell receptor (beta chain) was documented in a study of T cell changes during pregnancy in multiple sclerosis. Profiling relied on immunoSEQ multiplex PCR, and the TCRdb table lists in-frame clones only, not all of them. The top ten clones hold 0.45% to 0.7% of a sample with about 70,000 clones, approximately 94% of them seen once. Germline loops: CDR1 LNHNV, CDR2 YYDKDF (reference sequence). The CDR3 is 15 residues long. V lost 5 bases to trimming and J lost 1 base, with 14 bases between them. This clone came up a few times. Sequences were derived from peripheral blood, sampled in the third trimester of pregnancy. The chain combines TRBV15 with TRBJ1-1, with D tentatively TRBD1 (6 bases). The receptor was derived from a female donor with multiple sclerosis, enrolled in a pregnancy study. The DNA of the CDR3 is TGTGCCACCAGCCGGGGGGGGGCCTCGAACACTGAAGCTTTCTTT. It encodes CATSRGGASNTEAFF.